The T cell receptor (beta chain) described here comes from a study of T cell responses to AZD1222 COVID-19 vaccine. Assay: immunoSEQ multiplex PCR; the TCRdb copy retains only in-frame clones and omits some. The sample shows tens of thousands of clones, around 81% of them seen only once. Study results and caveats: Just a handful of AZD1222 recipients tested seropositive at baseline. Donors skewed white British and female; clonal diversity was possibly underestimated. Sampling captured repertoires only after the peak T cell response.

CDR3 length: 16 amino acids. CDR1 MNHEY and CDR2 SVGEGT come from the germline V gene. V shed 5 bases and J shed 1 base, with 18 bases lying between them. A few counts support this clone. The antigen remains undetermined. The V and J genes are TRBV6-2 or TRBV6-3 and TRBJ2-7; unclear D gene. Sample: peripheral blood, taken 28 days after the second AZD1222 dose. The sequence was obtained from an adult who received the AZD1222 COVID-19 vaccine. The chain's CDR3 is CASSHHPGSLSYEQYF. Written as DNA, the CDR3 is TGTGCCAGCAGTCACCACCCCGGATCACTATCCTACGAGCAGTACTTC.